Listed below are T cell receptor beta chains from one sample, sequenced in a study of CD8 T cells in Susac syndrome. TCRdb itself ran the immunoSEQ multiplex PCR reads through MiXCR, one entry per CDR3 protein. The sample holds 90,000 to 150,000 distinct CDR3 sequences, roughly 93% seen once. Sample: CD4+ T cells from PBMCs. The source is a human donor with multiple sclerosis. Both conserved end residues are part of each CDR3. A D gene is named only where the DNA matches it firmly.

V gene	D gene	J gene	CDR3 protein
TRBV6-4	-	TRBJ2-3	CASSDSRESGTDTQYF
TRBV3-1	-	TRBJ2-7	CASSPGSYEQYF
TRBV6-1	-	TRBJ1-1	CATYWVRDTEAFF
TRBV30	-	TRBJ1-5	CAWSEGWQGNQPQHF
TRBV3-1	-	TRBJ1-2	CASSLRDIYGYTF
TRBV18	-	TRBJ2-2	CASSPQQEAGELFF
TRBV7-2	-	TRBJ2-3	CASSLTRAVGTDTQYF
TRBV6-2/TRBV6-3	-	TRBJ2-7	CASGQSSYEQYF
TRBV7-2	TRBD2	TRBJ2-5	CASSLTGTSGVETQYF
TRBV29-1	-	TRBJ1-3	CSVGGLPWGGNTIYF
TRBV10-3	-	TRBJ1-6	CAISREGSPLHF
TRBV5-1	-	TRBJ2-6	CASSPPECAGANVLTF
TRBV18	-	TRBJ2-2	CASSPRLDSANTGELFF
TRBV20-1	-	TRBJ1-5	CSARAGSIGPTSNQPQHF
TRBV18	-	TRBJ2-1	CASSPPTPVGNEQFF
TRBV3-1	-	TRBJ1-1	CASRLGNTEAFF
TRBV30	-	TRBJ2-7	CAARGLLGYEQYF
TRBV14	-	TRBJ1-1	CASSSRKGRPGNTEAFF
TRBV6-2/TRBV6-3	-	TRBJ2-7	CASKYFRASYEQYF
TRBV12-3/TRBV12-4	-	TRBJ1-6	CASSLRGELTNSPLHF
TRBV4-3	-	TRBJ1-2	CASSRRDGYGYTF
TRBV20-1	TRBD2	TRBJ2-3	CSARRVIAGGPTDTQYF
TRBV7-9	-	TRBJ1-4	CASSLSRANEKLFF
TRBV5-4	-	TRBJ2-4	CASSLGGPAKNIQYF
TRBV4-3	-	TRBJ2-5	CASSQRLEGGETQYF
TRBV7-2	-	TRBJ2-7	CASSLNSEQYF
TRBV30	-	TRBJ1-5	CAWSTLKVSQPQHF
TRBV19	-	TRBJ1-2	CASTTSGYGYTF
TRBV11-2	-	TRBJ2-1	CASSSPRGSRNEQFF
TRBV5-1	TRBD1	TRBJ1-1	CASSPGQGMNTEAFF
TRBV7-8	-	TRBJ2-1	CASSLLGASNEQFF
TRBV15	-	TRBJ2-7	CATSRGYEQYF
TRBV11-2	-	TRBJ2-7	CASSIQGTNYEQYF
TRBV4-3	-	TRBJ1-2	CASSLTAGYSPYGYTF
TRBV6-6	TRBD1	TRBJ2-5	CASSSGQGKLETQYF
TRBV6-2/TRBV6-3	TRBD2	TRBJ2-1	CASSPAGGRNEQFF
TRBV5-6	-	TRBJ2-5	CASNTGVYYQETQYF
TRBV20-1	TRBD1	TRBJ1-2	CSAIRQGVRTTGYTF
TRBV3-1	TRBD1	TRBJ2-7	CAVGQGLYEQYF
TRBV18	TRBD1	TRBJ1-6	CASSPTGESPLHF
TRBV27	-	TRBJ1-3	CASSLKGWGGNTIYF
TRBV5-1	-	TRBJ2-7	CASSQGDGSYEQYF
TRBV21-1	-	TRBJ2-5	CASTSGQGTQETQYF
TRBV2	TRBD1	TRBJ1-6	CASSEGQWNSPLHF
TRBV4-3	-	TRBJ1-6	CASSRAGGDNSPLHF
TRBV4-1	-	TRBJ2-2	CASSRARELFF
TRBV2	TRBD1	TRBJ1-1	CATGQGLLLEAFF
TRBV12-5	-	TRBJ1-1	CASGTRTEEAFF
TRBV19	TRBD1	TRBJ2-7	CASRPGTGYSYEQYF
TRBV4-2	-	TRBJ1-2	CASSQVSDPRYGYTF
TRBV7-2	-	TRBJ2-5	CASSSSVQETQYF
TRBV9	TRBD1	TRBJ2-5	CASSPRQGNQIETQYF
TRBV24-1	TRBD1	TRBJ2-7	CATSDPGQGHEQYF
TRBV5-4	-	TRBJ2-4	CASSPNLGGTDIQYF
TRBV18	TRBD1	TRBJ2-5	CASSPDRGLWETQYF
TRBV2	-	TRBJ1-1	CASSAARGTEAFF
TRBV24-1	TRBD1	TRBJ1-5	CATSDPPDREDDQPQHF
TRBV20-1	TRBD2	TRBJ2-3	CSATGLAGGRADTQYF
TRBV20-1	-	TRBJ1-1	CSAPGQRNTEAFF